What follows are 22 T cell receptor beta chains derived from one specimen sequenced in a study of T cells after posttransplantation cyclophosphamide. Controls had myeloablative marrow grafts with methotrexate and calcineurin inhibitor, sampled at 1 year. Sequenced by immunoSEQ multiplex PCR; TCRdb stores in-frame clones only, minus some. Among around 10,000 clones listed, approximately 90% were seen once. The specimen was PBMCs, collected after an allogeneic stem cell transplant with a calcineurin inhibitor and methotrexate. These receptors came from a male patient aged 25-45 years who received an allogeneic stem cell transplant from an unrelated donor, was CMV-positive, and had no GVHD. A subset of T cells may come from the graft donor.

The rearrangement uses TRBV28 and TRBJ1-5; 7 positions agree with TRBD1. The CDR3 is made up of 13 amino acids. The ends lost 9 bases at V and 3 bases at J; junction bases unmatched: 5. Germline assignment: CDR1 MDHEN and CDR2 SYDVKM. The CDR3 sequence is CASCDRVNQPQHF. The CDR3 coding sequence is TGTGCCAGTTGTGACAGGGTCAATCAGCCCCAGCATTTT. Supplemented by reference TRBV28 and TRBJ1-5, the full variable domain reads DVKVTQSSRYLVKRTGEKVFLECVQDMDHENMFWYRQDPGLGLRLIYFSYDVKMKEKGDIPEGYSVSREKKERFSLILESASTNQTSMYLCASCDRVNQPQHFGDGTRLSIL.

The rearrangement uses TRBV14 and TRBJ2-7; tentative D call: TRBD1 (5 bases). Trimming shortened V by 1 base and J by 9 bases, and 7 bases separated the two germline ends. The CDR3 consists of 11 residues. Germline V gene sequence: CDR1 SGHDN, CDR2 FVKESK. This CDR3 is CASSQVGAQYF. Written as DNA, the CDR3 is TGTGCCAGCAGCCAAGTAGGGGCGCAGTACTTC.

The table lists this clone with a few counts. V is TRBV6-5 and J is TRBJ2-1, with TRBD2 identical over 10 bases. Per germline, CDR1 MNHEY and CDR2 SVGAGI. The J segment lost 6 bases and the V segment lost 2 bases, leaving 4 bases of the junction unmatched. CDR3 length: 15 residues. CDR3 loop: CASSYELAGINEQFF. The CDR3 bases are TGTGCCAGCAGTTACGAACTAGCGGGAATCAATGAGCAGTTCTTC.

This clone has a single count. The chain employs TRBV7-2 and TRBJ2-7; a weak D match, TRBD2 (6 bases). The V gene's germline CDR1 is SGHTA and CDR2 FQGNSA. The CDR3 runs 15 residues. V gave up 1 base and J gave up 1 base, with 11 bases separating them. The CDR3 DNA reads TGTGCCAGCAGCTTAGGGGCTAGCGTTTCCTACGAGCAGTACTTC. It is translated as CASSLGASVSYEQYF.

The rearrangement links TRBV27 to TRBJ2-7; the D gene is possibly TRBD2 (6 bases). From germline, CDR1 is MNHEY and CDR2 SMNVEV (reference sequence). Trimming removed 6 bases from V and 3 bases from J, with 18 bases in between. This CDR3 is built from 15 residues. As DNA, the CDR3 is TGTGCCAGCAGCACTATTGGTAGCGGATACTACGAGCAGTACTTC. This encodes CASSTIGSGYYEQYF.

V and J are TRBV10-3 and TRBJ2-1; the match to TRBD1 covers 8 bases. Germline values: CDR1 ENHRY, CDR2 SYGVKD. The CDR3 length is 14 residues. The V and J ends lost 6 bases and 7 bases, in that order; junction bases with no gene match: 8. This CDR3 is CAISGQGGENEQFF. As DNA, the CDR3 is TGTGCCATCAGCGGACAGGGAGGTGAGAATGAGCAGTTCTTC.

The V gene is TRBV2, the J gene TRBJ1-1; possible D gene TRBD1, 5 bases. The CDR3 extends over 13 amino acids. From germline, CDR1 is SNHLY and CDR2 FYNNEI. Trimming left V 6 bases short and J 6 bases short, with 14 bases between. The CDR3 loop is CASRDTRFSEAFF. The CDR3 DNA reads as TGTGCCAGCAGGGACACTCGCTTCTCTGAAGCTTTCTTT.

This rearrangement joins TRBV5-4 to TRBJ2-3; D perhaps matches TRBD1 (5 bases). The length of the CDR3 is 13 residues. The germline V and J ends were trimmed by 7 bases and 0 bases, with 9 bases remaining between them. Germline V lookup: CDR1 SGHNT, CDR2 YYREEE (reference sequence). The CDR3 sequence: CASGRVSTDTQYF. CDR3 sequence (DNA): TGTGCCAGCGGCAGGGTGAGCACAGATACGCAGTATTTT. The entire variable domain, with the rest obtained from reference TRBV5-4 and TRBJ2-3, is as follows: ETGVTQSPTHLIKTRGQQVTLRCSSQSGHNTVSWYQQALGQGPQFIFQYYREEENGRGNFPPRFSGLQFPNYSSELNVNALELDDSALYLCASGRVSTDTQYFGPGTRLTVL.

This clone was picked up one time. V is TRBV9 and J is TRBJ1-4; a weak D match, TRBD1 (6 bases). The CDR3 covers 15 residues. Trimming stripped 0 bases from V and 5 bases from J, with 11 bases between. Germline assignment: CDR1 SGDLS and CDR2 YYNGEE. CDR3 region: CASSVGGTRNEKLFF. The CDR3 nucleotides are TGTGCCAGCAGCGTAGGAGGGACAAGGAATGAAAAACTGTTTTTT.

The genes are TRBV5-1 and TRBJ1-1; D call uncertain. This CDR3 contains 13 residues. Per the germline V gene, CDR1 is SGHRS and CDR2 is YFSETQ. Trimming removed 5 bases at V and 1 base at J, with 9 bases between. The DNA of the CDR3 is TGCGCCAGCAGTAATCCACAGAACACTGAAGCTTTCTTT. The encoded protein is CASSNPQNTEAFF.

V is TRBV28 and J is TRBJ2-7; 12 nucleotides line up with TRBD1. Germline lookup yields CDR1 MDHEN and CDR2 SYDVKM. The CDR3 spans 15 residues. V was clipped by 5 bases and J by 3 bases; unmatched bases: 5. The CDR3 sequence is CASSHGTGGYYEQYF. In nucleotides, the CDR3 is TGTGCCAGCAGTCACGGGACAGGGGGCTACTACGAGCAGTACTTC.

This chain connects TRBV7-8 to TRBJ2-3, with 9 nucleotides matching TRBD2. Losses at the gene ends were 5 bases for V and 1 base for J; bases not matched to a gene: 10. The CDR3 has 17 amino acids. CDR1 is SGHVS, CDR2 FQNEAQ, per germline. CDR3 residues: CASSQVGLAGRTDTQYF. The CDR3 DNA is TGTGCCAGCAGCCAAGTTGGGCTAGCGGGGCGCACAGATACGCAGTATTTT.

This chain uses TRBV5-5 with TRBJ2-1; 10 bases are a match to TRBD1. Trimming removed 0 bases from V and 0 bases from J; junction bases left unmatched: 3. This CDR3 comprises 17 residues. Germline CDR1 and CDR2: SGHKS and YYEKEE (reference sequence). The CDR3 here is CASSLGQGASSYNEQFF. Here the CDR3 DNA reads TGTGCCAGCAGCTTGGGACAGGGGGCTAGCTCCTACAATGAGCAGTTCTTC. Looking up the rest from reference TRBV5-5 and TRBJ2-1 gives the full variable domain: DAGVTQSPTHLIKTRGQQVTLRCSPISGHKSVSWYQQVLGQGPQFIFQYYEKEERGRGNFPDRFSARQFPNYSSELNVNALLLGDSALYLCASSLGQGASSYNEQFFGPGTRLTVL.

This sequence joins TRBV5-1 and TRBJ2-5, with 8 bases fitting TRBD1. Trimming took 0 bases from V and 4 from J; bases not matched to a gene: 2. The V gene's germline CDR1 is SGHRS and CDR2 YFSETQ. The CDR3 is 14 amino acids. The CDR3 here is CASSLVTGGETQYF. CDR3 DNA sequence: TGCGCCAGCAGCTTGGTAACAGGGGGAGAGACCCAGTACTTC.

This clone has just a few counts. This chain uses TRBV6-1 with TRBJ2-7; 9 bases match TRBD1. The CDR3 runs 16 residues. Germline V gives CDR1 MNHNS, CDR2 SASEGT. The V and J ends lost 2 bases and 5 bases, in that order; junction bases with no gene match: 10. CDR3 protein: CASSEPLGTGPHEQYF. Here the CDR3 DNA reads TGTGCCAGCAGTGAACCGTTGGGGACAGGGCCTCACGAGCAGTACTTC.

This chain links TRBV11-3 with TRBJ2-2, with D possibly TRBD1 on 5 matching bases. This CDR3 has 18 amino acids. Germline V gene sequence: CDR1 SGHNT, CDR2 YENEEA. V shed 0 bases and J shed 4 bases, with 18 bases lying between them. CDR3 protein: CASSLDGLLVRGTGELFF. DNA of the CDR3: TGTGCCAGCAGCTTAGATGGGTTACTTGTTAGGGGCACCGGGGAGCTGTTTTTT.

The CDR3 sequence is CASSRQGEETQYF. The CDR3 nucleotides are TGTGCCAGCTCACGACAGGGTGAGGAGACCCAGTACTTC. V is TRBV18 and J is TRBJ2-5; the match to TRBD1 covers 7 bases. Per the germline V gene, CDR1 is KGHSH and CDR2 is LQKENI. Trimming cost V 4 bases and J 5 bases; bases outside gene matches: 4. The CDR3 length is 13 residues.

The CDR3 coding sequence is TGCAGCGTTGAGCCTAGGGGGCGCGTCTATGGCTACACCTTC. Translation gives CSVEPRGRVYGYTF. The V call is TRBV29-1, the J call TRBJ1-2, with 7 bases lining up with TRBD1. Germline CDR1 SQVTM, CDR2 ANQGSEA. This CDR3 comprises 14 residues. V shed 3 bases, J shed 4 bases, and the junction held 8 bases outside the gene matches.

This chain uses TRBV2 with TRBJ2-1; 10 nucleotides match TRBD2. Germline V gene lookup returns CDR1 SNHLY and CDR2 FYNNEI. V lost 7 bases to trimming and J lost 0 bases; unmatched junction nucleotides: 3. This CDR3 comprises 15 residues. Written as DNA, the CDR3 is TGTGCCAGCACTGGACTAGCGGCCTCCTACAATGAGCAGTTCTTC. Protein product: CASTGLAASYNEQFF.

This CDR3 is CASRTDSNYGYTF. Written as DNA, the CDR3 is TGTGCCAGCAGGACGGACAGCAACTATGGCTACACCTTC. V and J are TRBV6-5 and TRBJ1-2, with TRBD1 as a possible D gene (6 bases). In germline, CDR1 is MNHEY, CDR2 SVGAGI. This CDR3 is built from 13 residues. V was clipped by 6 bases and J by 2 bases, with 10 bases between them.

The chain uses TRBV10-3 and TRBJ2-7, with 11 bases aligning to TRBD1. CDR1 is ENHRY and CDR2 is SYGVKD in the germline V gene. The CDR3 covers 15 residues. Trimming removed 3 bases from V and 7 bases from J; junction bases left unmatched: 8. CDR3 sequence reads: CAISDPGTGGLEQYV. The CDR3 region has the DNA TGTGCCATCAGTGATCCCGGGACAGGGGGTTTGGAGCAGTACGTC.

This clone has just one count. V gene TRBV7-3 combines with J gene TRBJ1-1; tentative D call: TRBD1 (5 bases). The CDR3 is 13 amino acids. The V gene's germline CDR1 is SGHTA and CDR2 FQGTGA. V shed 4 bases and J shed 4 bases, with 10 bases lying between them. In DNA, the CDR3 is TGTGCCAGCAGCTCCCAGGGTAGCACTGAAGCTTTCTTT. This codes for CASSSQGSTEAFF.